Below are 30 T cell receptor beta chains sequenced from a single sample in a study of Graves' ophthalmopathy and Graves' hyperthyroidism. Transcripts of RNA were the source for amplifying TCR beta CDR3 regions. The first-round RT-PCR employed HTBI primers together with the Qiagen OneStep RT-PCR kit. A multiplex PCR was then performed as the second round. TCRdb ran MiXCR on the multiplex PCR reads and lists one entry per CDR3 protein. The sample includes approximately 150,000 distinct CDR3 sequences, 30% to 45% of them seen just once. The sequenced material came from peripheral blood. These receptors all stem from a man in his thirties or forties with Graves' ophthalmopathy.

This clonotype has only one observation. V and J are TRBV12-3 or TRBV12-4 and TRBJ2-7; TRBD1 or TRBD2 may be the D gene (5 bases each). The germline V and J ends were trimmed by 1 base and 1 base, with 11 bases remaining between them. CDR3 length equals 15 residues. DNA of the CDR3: TGTGCCAGCAGTTTAGTGGGACCGGGGTCCTACGAGCAGTACTTC. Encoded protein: CASSLVGPGSYEQYF.

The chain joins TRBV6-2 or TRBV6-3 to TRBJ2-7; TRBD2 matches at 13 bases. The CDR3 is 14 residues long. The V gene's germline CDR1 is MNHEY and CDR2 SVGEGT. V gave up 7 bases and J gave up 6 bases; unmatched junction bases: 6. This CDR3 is CASIRTSGSAEQYF. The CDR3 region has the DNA TGTGCCAGCATCCGGACTAGCGGGAGCGCCGAGCAGTACTTC.

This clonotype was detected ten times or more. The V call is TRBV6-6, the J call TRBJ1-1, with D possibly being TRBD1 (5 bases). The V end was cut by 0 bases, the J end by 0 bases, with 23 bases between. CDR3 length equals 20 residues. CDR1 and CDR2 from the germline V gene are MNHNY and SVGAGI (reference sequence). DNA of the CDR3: TGTGCCAGCAGTTACTCAAACAACCCCGACAGAGGGAACATGAACACTGAAGCTTTCTTT. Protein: CASSYSNNPDRGNMNTEAFF.

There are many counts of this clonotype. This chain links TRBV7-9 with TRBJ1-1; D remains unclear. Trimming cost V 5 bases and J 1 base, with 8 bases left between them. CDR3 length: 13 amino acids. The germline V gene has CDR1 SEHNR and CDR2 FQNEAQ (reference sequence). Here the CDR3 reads CASSHGANTEAFF. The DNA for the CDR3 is TGTGCCAGCAGCCATGGAGCGAACACTGAAGCTTTCTTT.

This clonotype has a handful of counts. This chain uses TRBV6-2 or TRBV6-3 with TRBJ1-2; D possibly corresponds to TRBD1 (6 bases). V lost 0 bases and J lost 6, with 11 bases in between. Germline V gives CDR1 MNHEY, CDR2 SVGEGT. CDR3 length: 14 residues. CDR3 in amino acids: CASSYSIGGDGYTF. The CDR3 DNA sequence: TGTGCCAGCAGTTACTCGATAGGGGGAGATGGCTACACCTTC.

CDR3 DNA sequence: TGTGCCAGCAGTTGGGGACTAGCGGCGGAGACCCAGTACTTC. Its translation: CASSWGLAAETQYF. V gene TRBV28 combines with J gene TRBJ2-5; 11 bases fit TRBD2. V gave up 4 bases and J gave up 5 bases; unmatched junction bases: 3. CDR3 length equals 14 residues. Germline CDR1 is MDHEN and CDR2 is SYDVKM.

The CDR3 region has the DNA TGTGCCAGCAGCCGAAAGTTAGGATCCGAGCAGTACTTC. Translation: CASSRKLGSEQYF. The chain has TRBV12-3 or TRBV12-4 and TRBJ2-7; D ambiguous. This CDR3 has 13 amino acids. The V and J ends lost 6 bases and 6 bases respectively, with 15 bases between them.

CDR3 amino acids: CATSAGFATEAFF. CDR3 sequence (DNA): TGTGCCACCAGTGCAGGGTTTGCCACTGAAGCTTTCTTT. V is TRBV24-1 and J is TRBJ1-1; D is possibly TRBD1 (5 bases). The CDR3 extends over 13 amino acids. V lost 5 bases, J lost 4 bases, and 10 bases lay in between. CDR1 and CDR2 (germline): KGHDR, SFDVKD.

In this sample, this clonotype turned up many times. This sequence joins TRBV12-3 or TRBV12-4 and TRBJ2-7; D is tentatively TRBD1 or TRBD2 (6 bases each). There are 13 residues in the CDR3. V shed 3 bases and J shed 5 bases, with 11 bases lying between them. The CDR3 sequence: CASSFGGPHEQYF. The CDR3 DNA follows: TGTGCCAGCAGTTTTGGGGGGCCCCACGAGCAGTACTTC.

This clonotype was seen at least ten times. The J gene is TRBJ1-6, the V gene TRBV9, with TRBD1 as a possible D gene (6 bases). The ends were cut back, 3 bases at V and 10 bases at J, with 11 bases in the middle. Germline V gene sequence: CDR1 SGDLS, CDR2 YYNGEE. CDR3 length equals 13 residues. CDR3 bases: TGTGCCAGCAGCGCTACCGGGGGCTCACCCCTCCACTTT. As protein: CASSATGGSPLHF. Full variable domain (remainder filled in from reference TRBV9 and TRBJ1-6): DSGVTQTPKHLITATGQRVTLRCSPRSGDLSVYWYQQSLDQGLQFLIQYYNGEERAKGNILERFSAQQFPDLHSELNLSSLELGDSALYFCASSATGGSPLHFGNGTRLTVT.

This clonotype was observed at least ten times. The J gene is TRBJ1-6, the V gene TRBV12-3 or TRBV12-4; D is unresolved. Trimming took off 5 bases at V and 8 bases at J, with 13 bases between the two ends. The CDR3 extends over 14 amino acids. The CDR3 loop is CASSVWTSDSPLHF. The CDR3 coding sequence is TGTGCCAGCAGTGTCTGGACTTCCGATTCACCCCTCCACTTT.

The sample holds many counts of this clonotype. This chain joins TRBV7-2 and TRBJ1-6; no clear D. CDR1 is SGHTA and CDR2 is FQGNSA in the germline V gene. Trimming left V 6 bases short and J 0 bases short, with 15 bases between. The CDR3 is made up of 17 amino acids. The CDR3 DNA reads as TGTGCCAGCAGTCCAGAGGACGGGAGCTCCTATAATTCACCCCTCCACTTT. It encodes CASSPEDGSSYNSPLHF.

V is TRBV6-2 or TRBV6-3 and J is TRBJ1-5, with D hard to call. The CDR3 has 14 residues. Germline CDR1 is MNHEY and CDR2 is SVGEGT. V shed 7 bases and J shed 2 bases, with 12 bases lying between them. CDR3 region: CASTGWLGNQPQHF. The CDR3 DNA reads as TGTGCCAGCACTGGGTGGTTGGGCAATCAGCCCCAGCATTTT.

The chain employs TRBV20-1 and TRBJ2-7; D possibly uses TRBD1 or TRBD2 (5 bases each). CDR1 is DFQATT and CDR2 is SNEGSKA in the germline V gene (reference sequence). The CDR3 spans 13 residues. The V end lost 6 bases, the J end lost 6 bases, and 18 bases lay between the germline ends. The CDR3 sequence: CSAPARGPSEQYF. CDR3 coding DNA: TGCAGTGCCCCAGCGAGGGGACCCTCCGAGCAGTACTTC.

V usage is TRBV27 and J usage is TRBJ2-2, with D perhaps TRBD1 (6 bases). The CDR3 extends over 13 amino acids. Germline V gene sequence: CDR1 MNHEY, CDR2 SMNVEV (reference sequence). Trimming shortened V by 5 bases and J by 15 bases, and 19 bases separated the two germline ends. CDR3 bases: TGTGCCAGCAGTCCCCAGGGGAATCCTCGGGTGTTTTTT. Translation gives CASSPQGNPRVFF.

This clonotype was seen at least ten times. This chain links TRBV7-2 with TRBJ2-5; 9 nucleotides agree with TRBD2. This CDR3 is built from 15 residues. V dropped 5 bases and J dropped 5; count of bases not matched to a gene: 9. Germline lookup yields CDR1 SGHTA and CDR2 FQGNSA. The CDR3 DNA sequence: TGTGCCAGCAGCAGGGCGGGAGGGCCATGGGAGACCCAGTACTTC. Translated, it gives CASSRAGGPWETQYF.

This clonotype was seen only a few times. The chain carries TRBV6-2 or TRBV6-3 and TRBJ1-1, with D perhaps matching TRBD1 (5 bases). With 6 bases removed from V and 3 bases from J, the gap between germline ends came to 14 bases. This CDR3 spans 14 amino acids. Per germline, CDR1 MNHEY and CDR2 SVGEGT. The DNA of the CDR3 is TGTGCCAGCAGGAGAGGACAATCCGACACTGAAGCTTTCTTT. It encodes CASRRGQSDTEAFF.

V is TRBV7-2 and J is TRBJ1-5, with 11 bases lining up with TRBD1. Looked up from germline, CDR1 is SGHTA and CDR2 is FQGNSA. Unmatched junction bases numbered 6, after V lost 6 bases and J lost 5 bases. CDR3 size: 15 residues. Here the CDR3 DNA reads TGTGCCAGCAGTTTTGGACAGGGGGCTGATCAGCCCCAGCATTTT. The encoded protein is CASSFGQGADQPQHF.

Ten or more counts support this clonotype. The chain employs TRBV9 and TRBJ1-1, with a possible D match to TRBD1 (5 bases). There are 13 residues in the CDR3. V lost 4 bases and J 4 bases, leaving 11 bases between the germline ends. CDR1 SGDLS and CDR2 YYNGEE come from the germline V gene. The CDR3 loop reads CASSQWGGTEAFF. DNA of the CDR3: TGTGCCAGCAGCCAGTGGGGGGGCACTGAAGCTTTCTTT.

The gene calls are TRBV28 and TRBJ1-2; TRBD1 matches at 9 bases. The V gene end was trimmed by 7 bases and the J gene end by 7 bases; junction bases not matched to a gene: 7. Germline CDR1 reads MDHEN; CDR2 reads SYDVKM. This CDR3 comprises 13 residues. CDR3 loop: CASKTGGDRGYTF. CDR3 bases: TGTGCCAGCAAGACAGGGGGTGATCGTGGCTACACCTTC.

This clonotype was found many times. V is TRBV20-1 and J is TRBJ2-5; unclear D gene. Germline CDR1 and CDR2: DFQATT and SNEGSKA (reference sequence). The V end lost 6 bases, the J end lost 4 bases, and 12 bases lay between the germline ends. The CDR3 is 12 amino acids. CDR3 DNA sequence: TGCAGTGCCTACGCGTTGGGAGAGACCCAGTACTTC. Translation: CSAYALGETQYF.

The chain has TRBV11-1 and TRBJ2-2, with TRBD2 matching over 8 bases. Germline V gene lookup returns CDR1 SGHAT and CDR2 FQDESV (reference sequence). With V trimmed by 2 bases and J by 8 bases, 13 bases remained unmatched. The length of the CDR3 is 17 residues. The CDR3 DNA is TGTGCCAGCAGCTTACCTCCCCTCGGGCGGGAGGATGGGGAGCTGTTTTTT. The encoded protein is CASSLPPLGREDGELFF.

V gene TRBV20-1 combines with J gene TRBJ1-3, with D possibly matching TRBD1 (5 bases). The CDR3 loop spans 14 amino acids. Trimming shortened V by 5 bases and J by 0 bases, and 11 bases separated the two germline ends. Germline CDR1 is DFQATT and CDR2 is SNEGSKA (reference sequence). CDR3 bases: TGCAGTGCTCTCCGGACACGCTCTGGAAACACCATATATTTT. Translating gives CSALRTRSGNTIYF.

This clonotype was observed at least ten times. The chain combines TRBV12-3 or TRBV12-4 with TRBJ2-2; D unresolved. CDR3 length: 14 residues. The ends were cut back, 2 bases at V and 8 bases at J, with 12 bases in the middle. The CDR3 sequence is CASSLSLVGGELFF. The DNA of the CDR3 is TGTGCCAGCAGTTTAAGTCTCGTCGGGGGGGAGCTGTTTTTT.

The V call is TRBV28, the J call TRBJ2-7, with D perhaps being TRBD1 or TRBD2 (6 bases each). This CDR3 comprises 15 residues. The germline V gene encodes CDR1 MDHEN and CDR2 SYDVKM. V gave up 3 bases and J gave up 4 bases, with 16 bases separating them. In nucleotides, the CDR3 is TGTGCCAGCAGTTTTGATGGGGGGCGCGGGTACGAGCAGTACTTC. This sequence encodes CASSFDGGRGYEQYF.

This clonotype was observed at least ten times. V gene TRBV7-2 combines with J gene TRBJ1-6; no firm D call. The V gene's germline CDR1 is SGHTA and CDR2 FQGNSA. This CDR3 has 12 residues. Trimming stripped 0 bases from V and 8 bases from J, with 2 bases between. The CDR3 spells CASSLAYSPLHF. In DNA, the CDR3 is TGTGCCAGCAGCTTAGCCTATTCACCCCTCCACTTT.

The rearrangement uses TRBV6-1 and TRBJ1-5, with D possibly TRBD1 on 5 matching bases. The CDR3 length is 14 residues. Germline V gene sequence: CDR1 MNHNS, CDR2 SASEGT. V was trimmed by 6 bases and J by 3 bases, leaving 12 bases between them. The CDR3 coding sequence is TGTGCCAGCAGGCGCCCGGGGGACAATCAGCCCCAGCATTTT. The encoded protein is CASRRPGDNQPQHF.

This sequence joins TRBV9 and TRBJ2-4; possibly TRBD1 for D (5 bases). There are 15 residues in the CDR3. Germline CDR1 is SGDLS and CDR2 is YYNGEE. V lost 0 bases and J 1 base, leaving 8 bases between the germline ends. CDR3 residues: CASSVASGAKNIQYF. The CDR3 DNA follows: TGTGCCAGCAGCGTAGCATCAGGGGCCAAAAACATTCAGTACTTC.

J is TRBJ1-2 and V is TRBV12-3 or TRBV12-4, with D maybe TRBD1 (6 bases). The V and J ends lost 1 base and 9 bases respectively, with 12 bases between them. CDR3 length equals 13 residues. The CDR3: CASSLGQDRSYTF. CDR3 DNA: TGTGCCAGCAGTTTAGGACAGGATAGGAGCTACACCTTC.

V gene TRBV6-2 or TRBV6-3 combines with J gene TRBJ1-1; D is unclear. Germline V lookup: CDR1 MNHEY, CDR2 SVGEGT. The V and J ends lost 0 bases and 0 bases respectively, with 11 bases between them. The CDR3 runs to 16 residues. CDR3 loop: CASSYSSGLLNTEAFF. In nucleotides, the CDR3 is TGTGCCAGCAGTTACTCTAGCGGGTTATTGAACACTGAAGCTTTCTTT.